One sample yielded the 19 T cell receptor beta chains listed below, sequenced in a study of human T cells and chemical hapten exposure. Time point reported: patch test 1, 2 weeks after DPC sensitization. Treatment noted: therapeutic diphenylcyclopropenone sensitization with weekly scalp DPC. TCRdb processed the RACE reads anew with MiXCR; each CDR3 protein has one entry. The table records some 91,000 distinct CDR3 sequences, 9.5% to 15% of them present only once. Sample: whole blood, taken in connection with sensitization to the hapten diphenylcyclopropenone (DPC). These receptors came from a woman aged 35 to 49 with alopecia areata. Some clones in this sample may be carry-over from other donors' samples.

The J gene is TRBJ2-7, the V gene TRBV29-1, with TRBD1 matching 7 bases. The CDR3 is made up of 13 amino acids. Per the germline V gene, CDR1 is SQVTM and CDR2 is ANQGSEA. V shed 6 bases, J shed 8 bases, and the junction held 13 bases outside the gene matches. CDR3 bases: TGCAGCGTCGGCGACAGGGCCCTGAGCAAGCAGTACTTC. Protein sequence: CSVGDRALSKQYF.

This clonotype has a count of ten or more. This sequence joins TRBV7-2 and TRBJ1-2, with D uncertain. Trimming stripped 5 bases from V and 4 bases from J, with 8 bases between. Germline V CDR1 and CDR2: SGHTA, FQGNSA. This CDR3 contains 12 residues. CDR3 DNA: TGTGCCAGCAGCCCAGGTCTCTATGGCTACACCTTC. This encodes CASSPGLYGYTF. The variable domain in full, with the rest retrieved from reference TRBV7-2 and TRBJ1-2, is GAGVSQSPSNKVTEKGKDVELRCDPISGHTALYWYRQSLGQGLEFLIYFQGNSAPDKSGLPSDRFSAERTGGSVSTLTIQRTQQEDSAVYLCASSPGLYGYTFGSGTRLTVV.

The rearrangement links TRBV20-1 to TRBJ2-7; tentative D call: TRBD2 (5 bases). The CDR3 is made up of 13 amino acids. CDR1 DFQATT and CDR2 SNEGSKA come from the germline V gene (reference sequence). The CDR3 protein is CGSEAASSYEQYF. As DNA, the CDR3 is TGCGGGTCGGAGGCCGCCAGCTCCTACGAGCAGTACTTC.

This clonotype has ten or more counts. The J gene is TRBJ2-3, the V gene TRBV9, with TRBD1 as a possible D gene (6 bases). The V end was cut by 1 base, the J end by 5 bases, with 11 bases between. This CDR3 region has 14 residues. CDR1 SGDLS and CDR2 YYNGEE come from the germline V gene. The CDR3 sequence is CASSVRAGEDTQYF. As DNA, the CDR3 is TGTGCCAGCAGCGTAAGGGCAGGGGAAGATACGCAGTATTTT.

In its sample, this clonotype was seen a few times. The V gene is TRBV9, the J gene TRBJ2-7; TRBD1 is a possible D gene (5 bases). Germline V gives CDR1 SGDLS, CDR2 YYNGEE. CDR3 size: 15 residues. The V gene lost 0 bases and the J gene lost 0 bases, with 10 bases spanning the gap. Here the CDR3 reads CASSVAPGSSYEQYF. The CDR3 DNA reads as TGTGCCAGCAGCGTAGCTCCAGGGTCCTCCTACGAGCAGTACTTC.

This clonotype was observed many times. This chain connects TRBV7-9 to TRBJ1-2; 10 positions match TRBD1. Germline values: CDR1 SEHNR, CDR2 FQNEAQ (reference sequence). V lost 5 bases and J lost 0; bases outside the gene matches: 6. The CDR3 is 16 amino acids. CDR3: CASSPGGTGANYGYTF. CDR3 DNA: TGTGCCAGCAGCCCTGGCGGGACAGGGGCTAACTATGGCTACACCTTC.

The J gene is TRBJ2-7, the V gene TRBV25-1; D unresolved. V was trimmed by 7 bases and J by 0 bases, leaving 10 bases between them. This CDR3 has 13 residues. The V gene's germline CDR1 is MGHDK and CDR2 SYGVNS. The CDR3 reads CASMGTNSYEQYF. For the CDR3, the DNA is TGTGCCAGCATGGGAACAAACTCCTACGAGCAGTACTTC.

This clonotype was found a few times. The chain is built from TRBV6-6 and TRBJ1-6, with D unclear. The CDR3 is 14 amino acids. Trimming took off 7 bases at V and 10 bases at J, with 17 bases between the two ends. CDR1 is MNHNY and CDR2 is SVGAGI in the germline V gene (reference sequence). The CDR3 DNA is TGTGCCAGCAATCCTGCCTTGGATGGATCACCCCTCCACTTT. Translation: CASNPALDGSPLHF.

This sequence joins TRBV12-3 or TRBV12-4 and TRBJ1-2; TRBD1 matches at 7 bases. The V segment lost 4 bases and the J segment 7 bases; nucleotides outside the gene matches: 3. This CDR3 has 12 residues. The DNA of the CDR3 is TGTGCCAGCAGTTGGGGACAGTTTGGCTACACCTTC. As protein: CASSWGQFGYTF.

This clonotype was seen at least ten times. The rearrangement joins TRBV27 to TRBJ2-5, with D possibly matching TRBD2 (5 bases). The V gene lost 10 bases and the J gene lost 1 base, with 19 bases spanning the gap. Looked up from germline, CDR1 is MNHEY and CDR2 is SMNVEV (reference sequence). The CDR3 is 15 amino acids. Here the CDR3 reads CATARGMGPQETQYF. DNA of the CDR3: TGTGCCACCGCTCGAGGGATGGGCCCCCAAGAGACCCAGTACTTC.

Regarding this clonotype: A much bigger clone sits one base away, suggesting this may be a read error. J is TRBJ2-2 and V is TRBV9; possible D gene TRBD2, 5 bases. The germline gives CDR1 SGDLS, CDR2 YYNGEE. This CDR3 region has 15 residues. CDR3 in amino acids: CASSVYQSNTGVLFF. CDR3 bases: TGTGCCAGCAGCGTTTACCAGTCGAACACCGGGGTGCTGTTTTTT.

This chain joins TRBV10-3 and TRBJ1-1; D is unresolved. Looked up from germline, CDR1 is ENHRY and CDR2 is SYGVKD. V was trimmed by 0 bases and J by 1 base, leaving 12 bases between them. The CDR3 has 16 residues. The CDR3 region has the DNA TGTGCCATCAGTGAGTCACCTGGCAGTAAGAACACTGAAGCTTTCTTT. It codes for CAISESPGSKNTEAFF.

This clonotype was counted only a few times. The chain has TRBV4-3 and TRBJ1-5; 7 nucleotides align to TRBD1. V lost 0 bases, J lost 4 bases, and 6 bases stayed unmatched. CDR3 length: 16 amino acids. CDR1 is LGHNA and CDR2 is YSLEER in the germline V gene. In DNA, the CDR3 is TGCGCCAGCAGCCAAGATGGAACACAGGGGAATCAGCCCCAGCATTTT. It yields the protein CASSQDGTQGNQPQHF.

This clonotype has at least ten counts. The CDR3 DNA is TGCGCCAGCAGTCATCCCCCGGGACAGGGGAGCTTTGGATACGAGCAGTACTTC. It translates to CASSHPPGQGSFGYEQYF. The rearrangement joins TRBV23-1 to TRBJ2-7, with TRBD1 matching 10 bases. TRBV23-1 is an ORF for which the function is uncertain. V gave up 3 bases and J gave up 4 bases; unmatched junction bases: 15. The CDR3 has 18 amino acids.

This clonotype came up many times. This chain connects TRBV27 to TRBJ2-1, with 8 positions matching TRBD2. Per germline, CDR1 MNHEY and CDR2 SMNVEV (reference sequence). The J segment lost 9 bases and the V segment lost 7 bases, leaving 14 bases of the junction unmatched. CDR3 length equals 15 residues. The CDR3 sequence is CASKLSPGGATEQFF. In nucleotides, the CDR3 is TGTGCCAGCAAACTCTCCCCGGGAGGGGCGACTGAGCAGTTCTTC.

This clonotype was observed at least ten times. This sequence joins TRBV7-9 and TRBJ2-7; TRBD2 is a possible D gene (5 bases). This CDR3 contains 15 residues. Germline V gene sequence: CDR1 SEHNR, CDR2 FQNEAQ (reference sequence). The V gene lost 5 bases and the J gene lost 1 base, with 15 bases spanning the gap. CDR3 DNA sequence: TGTGCCAGCAGCCACGCCTTAGCGTTATCCTACGAGCAGTACTTC. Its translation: CASSHALALSYEQYF.

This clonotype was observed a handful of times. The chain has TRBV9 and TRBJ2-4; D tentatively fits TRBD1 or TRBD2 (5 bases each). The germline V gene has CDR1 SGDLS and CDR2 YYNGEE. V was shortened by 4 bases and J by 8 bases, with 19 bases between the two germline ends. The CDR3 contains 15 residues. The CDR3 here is CASSPRDPGWDIQYF. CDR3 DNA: TGTGCCAGCAGCCCCCGGGACCCGGGGTGGGACATTCAGTACTTC.

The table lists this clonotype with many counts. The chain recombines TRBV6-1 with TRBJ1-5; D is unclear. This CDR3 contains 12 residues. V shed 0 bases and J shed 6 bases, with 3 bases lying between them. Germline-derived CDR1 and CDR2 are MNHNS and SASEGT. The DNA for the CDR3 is TGTGCCAGCAGTGAAGCAGGTCAGCCCCAGCATTTT. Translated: CASSEAGQPQHF.

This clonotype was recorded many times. This CDR3 is CASTKGRALSGANVLTF. Here the CDR3 DNA reads TGTGCCAGCACAAAGGGCAGGGCCCTATCTGGGGCCAACGTCCTGACTTTC. The rearrangement joins TRBV11-2 to TRBJ2-6, with D perhaps matching TRBD1 (5 bases). The CDR3 runs to 17 residues. Per germline, CDR1 SGHAT and CDR2 FQNNGV. V lost 7 bases and J lost 1, with 17 bases in between.